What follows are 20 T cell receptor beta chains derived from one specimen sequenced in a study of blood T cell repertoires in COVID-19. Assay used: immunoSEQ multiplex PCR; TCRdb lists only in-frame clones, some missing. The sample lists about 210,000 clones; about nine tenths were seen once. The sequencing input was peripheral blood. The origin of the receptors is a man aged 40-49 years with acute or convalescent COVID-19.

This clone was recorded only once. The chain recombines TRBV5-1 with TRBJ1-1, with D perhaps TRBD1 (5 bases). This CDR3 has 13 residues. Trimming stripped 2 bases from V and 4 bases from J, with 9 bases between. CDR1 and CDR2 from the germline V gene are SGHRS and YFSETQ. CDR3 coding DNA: TGCGCCAGCAGCTTTGGCAGGGTCACTGAAGCTTTCTTT. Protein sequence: CASSFGRVTEAFF.

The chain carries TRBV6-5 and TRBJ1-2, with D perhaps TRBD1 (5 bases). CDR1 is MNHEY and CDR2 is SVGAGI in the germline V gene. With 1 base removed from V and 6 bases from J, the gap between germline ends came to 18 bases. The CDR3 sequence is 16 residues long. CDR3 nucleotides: TGTGCCAGCAGTTACTGGGGCGGGACCGGAAGCAATGGCTACACCTTC. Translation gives CASSYWGGTGSNGYTF.

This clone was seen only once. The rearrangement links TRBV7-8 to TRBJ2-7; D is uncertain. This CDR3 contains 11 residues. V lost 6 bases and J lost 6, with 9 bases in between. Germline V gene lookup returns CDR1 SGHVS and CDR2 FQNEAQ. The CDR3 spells CASSLSPEQYF. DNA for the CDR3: TGTGCCAGCAGTTTATCTCCCGAGCAGTACTTC.

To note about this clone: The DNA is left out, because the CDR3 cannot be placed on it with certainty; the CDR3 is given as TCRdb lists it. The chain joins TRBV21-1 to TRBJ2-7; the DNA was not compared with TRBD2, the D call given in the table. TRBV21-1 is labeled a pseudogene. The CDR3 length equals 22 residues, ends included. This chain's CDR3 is CASSKDGAFGSGARRVGDEQYF.

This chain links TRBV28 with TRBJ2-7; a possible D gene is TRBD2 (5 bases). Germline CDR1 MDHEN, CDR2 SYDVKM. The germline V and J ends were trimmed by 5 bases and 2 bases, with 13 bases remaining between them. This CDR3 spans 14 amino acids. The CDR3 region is CASSPPVSAYEQYF. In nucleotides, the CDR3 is TGTGCCAGCAGTCCCCCGGTTAGCGCCTACGAGCAGTACTTC.

The CDR3 loop reads CASSPSATQGVQYF. As DNA, the CDR3 is TGTGCCAGCAGTCCGTCGGCCACCCAGGGGGTCCAGTACTTC. This chain connects TRBV28 to TRBJ2-5; 7 bases agree with TRBD1. V trimming: 5 bases; J trimming: 10 bases; junction bases outside the gene matches: 13. The CDR3 runs 14 residues. Per germline, CDR1 MDHEN and CDR2 SYDVKM.

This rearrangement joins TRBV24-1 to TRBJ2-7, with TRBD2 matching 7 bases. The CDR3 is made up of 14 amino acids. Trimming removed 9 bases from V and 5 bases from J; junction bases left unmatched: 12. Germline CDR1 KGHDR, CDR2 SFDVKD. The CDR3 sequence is CATPFLGGSDEQYF. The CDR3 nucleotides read TGTGCCACCCCTTTCCTAGGCGGGAGCGACGAGCAGTACTTC.

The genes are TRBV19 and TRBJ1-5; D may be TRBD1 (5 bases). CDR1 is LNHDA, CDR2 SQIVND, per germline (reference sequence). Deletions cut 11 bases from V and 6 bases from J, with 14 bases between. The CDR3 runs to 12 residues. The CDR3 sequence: CAGGAGSQPQHF. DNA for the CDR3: TGTGCCGGAGGGGCAGGGTCTCAGCCCCAGCATTTT. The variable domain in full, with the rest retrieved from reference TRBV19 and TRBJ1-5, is DGGITQSPKYLFRKEGQNVTLSCEQNLNHDAMYWYRQDPGQGLRLIYYSQIVNDFQKGDIAEGYSVSREKKESFPLTVTSAQKNPTAFYLCAGGAGSQPQHFGDGTRLSIL.

In nucleotides, the CDR3 is TGTGCCAGCAGCCTATACGGACTAGCGGGGGGATGGGGCACCGGGGAGCTGTTTTTT. This codes for CASSLYGLAGGWGTGELFF. The chain links TRBV3-1 (or the pseudogene TRBV3-2) to TRBJ2-2; 14 nucleotides line up with TRBD2. Germline loops: CDR1 LGHDT, CDR2 YNNKEL (reference sequence). CDR3 length equals 19 residues. Unmatched junction bases numbered 11, after V lost 4 bases and J lost 4 bases.

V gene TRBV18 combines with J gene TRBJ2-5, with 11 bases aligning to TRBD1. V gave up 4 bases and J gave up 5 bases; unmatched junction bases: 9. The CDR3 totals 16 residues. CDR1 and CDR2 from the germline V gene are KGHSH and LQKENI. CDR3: CASSLNGQGADETQYF. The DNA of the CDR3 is TGTGCCAGCTCACTGAATGGACAGGGGGCGGATGAGACCCAGTACTTC.

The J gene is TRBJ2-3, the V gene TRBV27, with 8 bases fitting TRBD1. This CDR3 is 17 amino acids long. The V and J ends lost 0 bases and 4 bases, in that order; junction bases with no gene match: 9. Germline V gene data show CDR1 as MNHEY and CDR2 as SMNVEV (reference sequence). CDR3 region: CASSLSTDRGRADTQYF. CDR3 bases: TGTGCCAGCAGTTTATCAACCGACAGGGGAAGGGCAGATACGCAGTATTTT.

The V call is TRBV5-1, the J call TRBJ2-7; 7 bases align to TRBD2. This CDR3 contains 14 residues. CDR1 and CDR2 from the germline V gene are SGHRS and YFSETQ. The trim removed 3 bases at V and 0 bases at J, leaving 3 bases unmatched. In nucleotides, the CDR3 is TGCGCCAGCAGCTGGGGGGACTACTCCTACGAGCAGTACTTC. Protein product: CASSWGDYSYEQYF.

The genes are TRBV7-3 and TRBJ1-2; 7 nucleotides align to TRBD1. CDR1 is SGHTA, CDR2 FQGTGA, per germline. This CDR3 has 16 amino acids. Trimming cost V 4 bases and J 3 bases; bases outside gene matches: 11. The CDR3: CASSSGTGAVDYGYTF. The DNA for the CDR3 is TGTGCCAGCAGCTCAGGAACAGGGGCCGTCGACTATGGCTACACCTTC.

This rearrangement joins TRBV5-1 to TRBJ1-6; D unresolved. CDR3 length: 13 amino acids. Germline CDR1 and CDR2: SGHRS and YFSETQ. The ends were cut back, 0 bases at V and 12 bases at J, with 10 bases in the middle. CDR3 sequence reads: CASSLASGEPLHF. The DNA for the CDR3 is TGCGCCAGCAGCTTGGCCTCGGGAGAACCCCTCCACTTT.

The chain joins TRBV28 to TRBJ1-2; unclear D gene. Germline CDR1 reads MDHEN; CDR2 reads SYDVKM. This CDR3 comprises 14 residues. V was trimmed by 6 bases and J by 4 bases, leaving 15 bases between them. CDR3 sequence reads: CASSGGLARYGYTF. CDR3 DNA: TGTGCCAGCAGCGGTGGGCTGGCCCGCTATGGCTACACCTTC.

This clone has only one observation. CDR3 region: CASSPGTSGPYEQYF. CDR3 in DNA: TGTGCCAGCAGCCCCGGGACTAGCGGACCCTACGAGCAGTACTTC. This chain connects TRBV9 to TRBJ2-7; 11 bases align to TRBD2. Unmatched junction bases numbered 5, after V lost 4 bases and J lost 2 bases. Germline V gives CDR1 SGDLS, CDR2 YYNGEE. The CDR3 is 15 residues long.

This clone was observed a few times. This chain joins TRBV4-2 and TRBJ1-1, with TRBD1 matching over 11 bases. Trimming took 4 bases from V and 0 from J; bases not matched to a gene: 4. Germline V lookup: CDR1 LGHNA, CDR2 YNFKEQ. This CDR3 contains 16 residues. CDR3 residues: CASSPGQGAMNTEAFF. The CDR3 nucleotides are TGTGCCAGCAGCCCCGGACAGGGGGCCATGAACACTGAAGCTTTCTTT.

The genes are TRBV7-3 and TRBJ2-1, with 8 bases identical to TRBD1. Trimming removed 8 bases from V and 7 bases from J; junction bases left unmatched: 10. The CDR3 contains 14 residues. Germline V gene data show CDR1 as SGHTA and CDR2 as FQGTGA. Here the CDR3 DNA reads TGTGCCAGCTCCACCACAGGGGGTCTTAATGAGCAGTTCTTC. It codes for CASSTTGGLNEQFF.

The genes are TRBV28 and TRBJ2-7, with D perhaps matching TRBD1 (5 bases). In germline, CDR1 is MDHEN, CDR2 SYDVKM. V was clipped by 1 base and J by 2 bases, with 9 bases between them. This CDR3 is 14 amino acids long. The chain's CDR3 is CASSLSADTYEQYF. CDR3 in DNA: TGTGCCAGCAGTTTATCGGCGGACACCTACGAGCAGTACTTC.

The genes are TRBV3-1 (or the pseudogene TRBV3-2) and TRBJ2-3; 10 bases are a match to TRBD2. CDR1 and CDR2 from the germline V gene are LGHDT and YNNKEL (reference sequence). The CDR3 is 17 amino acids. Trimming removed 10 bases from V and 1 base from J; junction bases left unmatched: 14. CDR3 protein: CATAGGLRIDGTDTQYF. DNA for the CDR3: TGTGCCACAGCGGGGGGGCTGCGGATTGACGGCACAGATACGCAGTATTTT.